These 14 T cell receptor beta chains were sequenced from one sample in a study of shared T cell receptors in the human thymus. The assay was immunoSEQ multiplex PCR, and TCRdb's table has in-frame clones only and misses some. The data contain hundreds of thousands of clones, roughly 86% of them singletons. These same records also appear under a second study, on human thymus T cells.

Sequencing was done on a sample of thymocytes. The origin of the receptors is a boy younger than two with a congenital heart defect.

V and J are TRBV2 and TRBJ2-7; D perhaps matches TRBD1 (6 bases). V was pared by 5 bases and J by 5 bases, with 16 bases between. CDR3 length equals 14 residues. Looked up from germline, CDR1 is SNHLY and CDR2 is FYNNEI. The CDR3 nucleotides read TGTGCCAGCAGTCATGACAGGCTACTTAACGAGCAGTACTTC. It codes for CASSHDRLLNEQYF. Complete variable domain (other parts from reference TRBV2 and TRBJ2-7): EPEVTQTPSHQVTQMGQEVILRCVPISNHLYFYWYRQILGQKVEFLVSFYNNEISEKSEIFDDQFSVERPDGSNFTLKIRSTKLEDSAMYFCASSHDRLLNEQYFGPGTRLTVT.

The chain employs TRBV25-1 and TRBJ1-2; D is uncertain. This CDR3 is 15 amino acids long. The germline V gene encodes CDR1 MGHDK and CDR2 SYGVNS. V was shortened by 4 bases and J by 3 bases, with 15 bases between the two germline ends. CDR3: CASSVGTTSDYGYTF. Written as DNA, the CDR3 is TGTGCCAGCAGTGTTGGCACGACATCGGACTATGGCTACACCTTC.

The rearrangement links TRBV7-3 to TRBJ1-1; 7 bases are a match to TRBD1. This CDR3 has 12 amino acids. With 8 bases clipped from V and 4 bases from J, the junction kept 4 bases outside the gene matches. Germline CDR1 is SGHTA and CDR2 is FQGTGA. CDR3 sequence (DNA): TGTGCCAGCTCACAGGGGTCCACTGAAGCTTTCTTT. Translation gives CASSQGSTEAFF.

Concerning this clone itself: The junction does not match germline at one end; this may be a read error. Other DNA sequences in the same sample also yield this CDR3. J is TRBJ1-1 and V is TRBV29-1, with 7 bases aligning to TRBD1. The CDR3 covers 12 residues. CDR1 SQVTM and CDR2 ANQGSEA come from the germline V gene. The DNA for the CDR3 is TGCAGCGCTGACAGGGATCAAACTGAAGCCTTCTTT. This codes for CSADRDQTEAFF.

This clone was detected once. This sequence joins TRBV4-3 and TRBJ2-5; 7 bases fit TRBD1. The assigned J gene may be wrong: the sequence end matches TRBJ2-7 better. The V gene's germline CDR1 is LGHNA and CDR2 YSLEER. The CDR3 runs 15 residues. The CDR3 DNA follows: TGCGCCAGCAGCCAAGAAGGGGGCGCTTTCTACGAGCAGTACTTC. Its translation: CASSQEGGAFYEQYF.

The chain couples TRBV2 to TRBJ2-7; 8 bases are shared with TRBD2. The CDR3 runs 16 residues. CDR1 and CDR2 from the germline V gene are SNHLY and FYNNEI. V trimming: 0 bases; J trimming: 0 bases; junction bases outside the gene matches: 4. The CDR3 region is CASSEASGGRSYEQYF. The CDR3 DNA reads as TGTGCCAGCAGTGAAGCAAGCGGGGGACGCTCCTACGAGCAGTACTTC.

The chain carries TRBV6-5 and TRBJ2-7; weak D call: TRBD1 (6 bases). The CDR3 spans 15 residues. From germline, CDR1 is MNHEY and CDR2 SVGAGI. The ends were cut back, 2 bases at V and 5 bases at J, with 16 bases in the middle. This CDR3 reads CASSYITRGSHEQYF. The CDR3, as DNA: TGTGCCAGCAGTTACATAACGAGGGGGTCCCACGAGCAGTACTTC.

This clone was picked up one time. The gene calls are TRBV5-6 and TRBJ1-1, with no clear D. The V end was cut by 0 bases, the J end by 2 bases, with 8 bases between. CDR3 size: 14 residues. CDR1 and CDR2 from the germline V gene are SGHDT and YYEEEE. The CDR3 spells CASSLDPQNTEAFF. As DNA, the CDR3 is TGTGCCAGCAGCTTGGATCCCCAAAACACTGAAGCTTTCTTT.

CDR3 sequence (DNA): TGTGCCAGCAGTAAACGGGGGAACTACGAGCAGTACTTC. Translation gives CASSKRGNYEQYF. This chain joins TRBV28 and TRBJ2-7, with D possibly matching TRBD2 (6 bases). This CDR3 has 13 amino acids. V was cut by 5 bases and J by 3 bases, with 11 bases left in between. Looked up from germline, CDR1 is MDHEN and CDR2 is SYDVKM.

This clone is a singleton in its sample. The chain joins TRBV2 to TRBJ2-7, with 10 bases aligning to TRBD2. The CDR3 sequence is 13 residues long. Losses at the gene ends were 6 bases for V and 1 base for J; bases not matched to a gene: 0. From germline, CDR1 is SNHLY and CDR2 FYNNEI. This chain's CDR3 is CASRTSGSYEQYF. The CDR3 DNA reads TGTGCCAGCAGGACTAGCGGGTCCTACGAGCAGTACTTC.

The J gene is TRBJ1-5, the V gene TRBV4-3, with a tentative D call TRBD1 (5 bases). The V gene lost 0 bases and the J gene lost 5 bases, with 8 bases spanning the gap. CDR3 length: 14 residues. Germline lookup yields CDR1 LGHNA and CDR2 YSLEER. As DNA, the CDR3 is TGCGCCAGCAGCCAAGATATAGGGGATCAGCCCCAGCATTTT. It specifies CASSQDIGDQPQHF.

The CDR3: CSVERVGRSTEAFF. The CDR3 DNA reads as TGCAGCGTTGAACGGGTAGGGAGGTCCACTGAAGCTTTCTTT. V gene TRBV29-1 combines with J gene TRBJ1-1; D is unresolved. The CDR3 runs 14 residues. The germline V and J ends were trimmed by 2 bases and 4 bases, with 14 bases remaining between them. CDR1 and CDR2 (germline): SQVTM, ANQGSEA.

The chain links TRBV5-6 to TRBJ2-7, with TRBD2 as a possible D gene (5 bases). In germline, CDR1 is SGHDT, CDR2 YYEEEE. The CDR3 sequence is 15 residues long. V was cut by 4 bases and J by 5 bases, with 19 bases left in between. For the CDR3, the DNA is TGTGCCAGCAGCCGCGACTACCTTGTTGGCAACGAGCAGTACTTC. The encoded protein is CASSRDYLVGNEQYF.

The gene calls are TRBV5-6 and TRBJ2-2; 8 bases fit TRBD2. This CDR3 spans 17 amino acids. Germline CDR1 and CDR2: SGHDT and YYEEEE. Trimming cost V 4 bases and J 5 bases; bases outside gene matches: 13. The CDR3 reads CASSQLGREGETGELFF. The CDR3 nucleotides are TGTGCCAGCAGCCAACTAGGCCGGGAGGGGGAAACCGGGGAGCTGTTTTTT.